This T cell receptor beta chain was retrieved from a study of cytomegalovirus exposure and HLA in healthy donors. On this clone itself: Its matching antigen is unknown.

Study results and caveats: Looking again later, the authors saw that most CMV-associated TCR beta chains seemed HLA-restricted. The study designated fewer than 200 TCR beta chains cytomegalovirus-associated. Later analysis identified a missense DCLRE1C variant that was linked to TCR beta V- and J-gene trimming.

PCR used 60 Vbeta primers and 13 Jbeta primers. The protocol was immunoSEQ multiplex PCR, while the TCRdb copy is restricted to in-frame clones and leaves out a portion. The sample consists of roughly 180,000 clones, 84% of them appearing once. The sequence was obtained from a young man in good health and CMV-seronegative. Specimen: PBMCs.

The CDR3 DNA sequence: TGTGCCAGCGCCTACGGGGGAGGCACTGAAGCTTTCTTT. Protein: CASAYGGGTEAFF. V is TRBV6-1 and J is TRBJ1-1; perhaps TRBD1 as D (5 bases). Trimming cost V 8 bases and J 4 bases, with 14 bases left between them. The CDR3 extends over 13 amino acids. CDR1 is MNHNS and CDR2 is SASEGT in the germline V gene.